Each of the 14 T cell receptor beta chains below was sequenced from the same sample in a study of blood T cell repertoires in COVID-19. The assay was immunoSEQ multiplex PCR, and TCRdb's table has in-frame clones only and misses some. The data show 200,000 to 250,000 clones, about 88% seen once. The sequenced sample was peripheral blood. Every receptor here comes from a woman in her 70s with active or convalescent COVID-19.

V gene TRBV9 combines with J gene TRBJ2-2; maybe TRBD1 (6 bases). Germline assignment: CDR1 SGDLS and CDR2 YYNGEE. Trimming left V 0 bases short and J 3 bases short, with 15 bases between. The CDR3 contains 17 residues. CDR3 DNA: TGTGCCAGCAGCGTAGGGGGCTGGGGGCGCGACACCGGGGAGCTGTTTTTT. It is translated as CASSVGGWGRDTGELFF.

The CDR3 sequence: CASSIGAGKDSPLHF. CDR3 nucleotide sequence: TGTGCCAGTAGTATAGGAGCAGGGAAGGATTCACCCCTCCACTTT. The chain joins TRBV19 to TRBJ1-6, with a tentative D call TRBD1 (5 bases). The CDR3 totals 15 residues. Trimming removed 1 base from V and 8 bases from J, with 12 bases in between. Germline CDR1 reads LNHDA; CDR2 reads SQIVND (reference sequence).

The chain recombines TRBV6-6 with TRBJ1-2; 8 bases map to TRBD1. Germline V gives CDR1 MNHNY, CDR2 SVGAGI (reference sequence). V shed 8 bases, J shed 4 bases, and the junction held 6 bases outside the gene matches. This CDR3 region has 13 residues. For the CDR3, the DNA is TGTGCCAGCTCTATCGGGACAGGCTATGGCTACACCTTC. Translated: CASSIGTGYGYTF.

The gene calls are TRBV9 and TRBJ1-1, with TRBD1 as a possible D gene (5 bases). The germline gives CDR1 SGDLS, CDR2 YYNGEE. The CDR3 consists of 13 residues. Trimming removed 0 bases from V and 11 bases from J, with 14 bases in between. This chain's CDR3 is CASSVAPSGGAFF. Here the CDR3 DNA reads TGTGCCAGCAGCGTAGCTCCGTCCGGGGGGGCTTTCTTT.

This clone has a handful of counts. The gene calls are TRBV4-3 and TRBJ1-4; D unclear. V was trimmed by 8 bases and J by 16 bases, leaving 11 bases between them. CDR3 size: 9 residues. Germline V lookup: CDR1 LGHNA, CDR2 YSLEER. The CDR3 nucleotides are TGCGCCAGCTACGTCCGGGAGTTTTTT. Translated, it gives CASYVREFF.

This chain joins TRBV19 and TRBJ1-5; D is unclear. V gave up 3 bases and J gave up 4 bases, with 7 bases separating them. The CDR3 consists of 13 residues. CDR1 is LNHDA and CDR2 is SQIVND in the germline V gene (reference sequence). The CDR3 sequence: CASSITGNQPQHF. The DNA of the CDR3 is TGTGCCAGTAGTATCACCGGGAATCAGCCCCAGCATTTT.

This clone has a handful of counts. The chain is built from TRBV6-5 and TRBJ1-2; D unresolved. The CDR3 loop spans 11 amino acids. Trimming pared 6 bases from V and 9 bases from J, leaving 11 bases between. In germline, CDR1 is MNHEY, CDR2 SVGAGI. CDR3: CASSQDMSYTF. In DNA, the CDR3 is TGTGCCAGCAGCCAAGACATGAGCTACACCTTC.

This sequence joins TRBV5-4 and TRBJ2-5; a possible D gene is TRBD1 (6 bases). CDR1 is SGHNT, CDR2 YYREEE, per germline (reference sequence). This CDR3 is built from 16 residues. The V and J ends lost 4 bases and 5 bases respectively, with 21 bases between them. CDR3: CASSRRQTGWRETQYF. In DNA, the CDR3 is TGTGCCAGCAGCCGGCGGCAGACAGGCTGGCGGGAGACCCAGTACTTC. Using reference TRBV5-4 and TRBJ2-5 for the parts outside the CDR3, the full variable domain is ETGVTQSPTHLIKTRGQQVTLRCSSQSGHNTVSWYQQALGQGPQFIFQYYREEENGRGNFPPRFSGLQFPNYSSELNVNALELDDSALYLCASSRRQTGWRETQYFGPGTRLLVL.

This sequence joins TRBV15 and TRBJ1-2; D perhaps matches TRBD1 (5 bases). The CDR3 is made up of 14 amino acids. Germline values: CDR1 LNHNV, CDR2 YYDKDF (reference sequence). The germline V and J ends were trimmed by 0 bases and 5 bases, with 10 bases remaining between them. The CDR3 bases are TGTGCCACCAGCAGAGATGGGGGGGAGTATGGCTACACCTTC. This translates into CATSRDGGEYGYTF. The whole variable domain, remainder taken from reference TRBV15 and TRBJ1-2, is DAMVIQNPRYQVTQFGKPVTLSCSQTLNHNVMYWYQQKSSQAPKLLFHYYDKDFNNEADTPDNFQSRRPNTSFCFLDIRSPGLGDTAMYLCATSRDGGEYGYTFGSGTRLTVV.

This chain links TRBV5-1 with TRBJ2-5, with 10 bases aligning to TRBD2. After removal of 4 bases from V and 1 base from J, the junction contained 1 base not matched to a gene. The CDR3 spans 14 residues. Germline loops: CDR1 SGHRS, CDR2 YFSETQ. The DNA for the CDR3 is TGCGCCAGCAGCGTAGCGGGGGGCCAAGAGACCCAGTACTTC. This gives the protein CASSVAGGQETQYF.

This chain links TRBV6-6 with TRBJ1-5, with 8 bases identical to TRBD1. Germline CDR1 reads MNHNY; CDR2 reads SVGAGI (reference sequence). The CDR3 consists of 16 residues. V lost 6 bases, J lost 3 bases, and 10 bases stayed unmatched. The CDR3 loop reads CASSLGTGLDNQPQHF. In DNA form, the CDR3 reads TGTGCCAGCAGCCTGGGGACAGGTTTGGACAATCAGCCCCAGCATTTT.

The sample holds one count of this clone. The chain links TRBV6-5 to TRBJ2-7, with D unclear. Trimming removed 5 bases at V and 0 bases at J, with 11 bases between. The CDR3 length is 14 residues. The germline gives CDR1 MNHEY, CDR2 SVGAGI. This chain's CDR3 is CASSTGDSSYEQYF. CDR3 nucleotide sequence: TGTGCCAGCAGTACCGGAGATTCCTCCTACGAGCAGTACTTC.

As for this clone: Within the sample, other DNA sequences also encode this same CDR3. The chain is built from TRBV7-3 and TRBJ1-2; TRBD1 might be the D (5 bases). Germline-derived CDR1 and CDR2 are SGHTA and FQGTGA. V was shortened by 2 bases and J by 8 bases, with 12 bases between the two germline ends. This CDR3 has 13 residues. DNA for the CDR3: TGTGCCAGCAGCTTAGACAGAAGTGAAGGCTACACCTTC. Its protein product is CASSLDRSEGYTF.

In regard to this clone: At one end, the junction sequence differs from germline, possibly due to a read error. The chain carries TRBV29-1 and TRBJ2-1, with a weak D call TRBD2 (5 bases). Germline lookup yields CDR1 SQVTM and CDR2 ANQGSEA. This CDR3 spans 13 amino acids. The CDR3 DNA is TGCAGCGTCGAAGGCCGAATGGGAACCCGGGGGTTCTTC. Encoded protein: CSVEGRMGTRGFF.